This T cell receptor (beta chain) comes out of a study of T cell responses to AZD1222 COVID-19 vaccine. Germline V CDR1 and CDR2: SGDLS, YYNGEE. The ends were cut back, 0 bases at V and 4 bases at J, with 5 bases in the middle. The length of the CDR3 is 13 residues. Generated by immunoSEQ multiplex PCR, the TCRdb table keeps only in-frame clones and is missing some. The sample contains roughly 120,000 clones, roughly nine tenths of which appear only once. The receptor was isolated from an adult in good health. The chain links TRBV9 to TRBJ2-1; D unclear. The input for sequencing was peripheral blood, taken on day 0 of AZD1222 vaccination. The CDR3 DNA is TGTGCCAGCAGCGTAGGGGTGTACAATGAGCAGTTCTTC. Its translation is CASSVGVYNEQFF.